This T cell receptor beta chain emerged from a study of blood T cell repertoires in COVID-19. Sequencing used immunoSEQ multiplex PCR; TCRdb keeps in-frame clones, though not all of them. The sample has under 200,000 clones, about 83% seen once. Living in about 25 US areas, the participants were between about 18 and 95 years of age. The CDR3 spans 14 residues. Deletions cut 7 bases from V and 1 base from J, with 14 bases between. CDR1 and CDR2 from the germline V gene are MNHEY and SVGAGI. The TCR sequence derives from a man aged 35 to 55 with acute COVID-19. The chain links TRBV6-5 to TRBJ2-7; no clear D. Sequencing used PBMCs or T cells enriched from blood (not recorded which). The CDR3 nucleotides are TGTGCCAGCAACCCTAACCCGGGTTCCTACGAGCAGTACTTC. Protein product: CASNPNPGSYEQYF.